One TCR beta chain is described in this entry. Its cognate antigen is unknown. This sample stems from a study of beta chain features in type 1 diabetes. Regarding the study as a whole: In all four CD4+ subsets, TCRB CDR3 length was significantly, moderately reduced in type 1 diabetes.

The entirety of the isolated RNA underwent reverse transcription, so expressed TCRB transcripts were sequenced. TCRdb's copy holds only in-frame clones and misses some; the assay was immunoSEQ multiplex PCR. The table lists around 450,000 clones, around 10% of them singletons. The germline V and J ends were trimmed by 3 bases and 5 bases, with 7 bases remaining between them. CDR3 size: 12 residues. Germline V gene sequence: CDR1 SEHNR, CDR2 FQNEAQ (reference sequence). This TCR derives from a woman between 18 and 29 years old in good health. The chain uses TRBV7-9 and TRBJ2-5; D gene unclear. The sample taken for sequencing was naive CD4+ T cells from blood. CDR3 residues: CASSLTFETQYF. CDR3 bases: TGTGCCAGCAGCTTGACCTTCGAGACCCAGTACTTC.